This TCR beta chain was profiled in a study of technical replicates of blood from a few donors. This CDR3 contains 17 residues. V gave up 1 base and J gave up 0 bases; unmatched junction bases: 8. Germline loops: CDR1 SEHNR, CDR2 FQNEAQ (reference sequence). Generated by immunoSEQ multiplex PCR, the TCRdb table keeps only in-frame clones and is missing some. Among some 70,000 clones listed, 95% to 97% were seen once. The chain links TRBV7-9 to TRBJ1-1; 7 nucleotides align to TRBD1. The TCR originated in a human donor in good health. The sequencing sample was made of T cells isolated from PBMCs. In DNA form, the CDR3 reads TGTGCCAGCAGCTTAGAGGAGGGGGCAAGGGTGAACACTGAAGCTTTCTTT. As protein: CASSLEEGARVNTEAFF.